This T cell receptor (beta chain) was profiled in a study of blood T cell repertoires in COVID-19. Looking at the study overall: Specimens from acute and convalescent COVID-19 originated in the United States, Italy and Spain. T cells, B-cell-depleted T cells, or PBMCs provided the cDNA or gDNA that served as material.

In the original processing: Reference gene primer amplification gave estimated nucleated cell counts. Method: immunoSEQ multiplex PCR; TCRdb's copy keeps in-frame clones and lacks some. That table gives V, J and clone size, and the DNA gave D and trimming. In the table there are about 97,000 clones, over 80% of which are singletons. The CDR3 spans 15 residues. Trimming removed 3 bases from V and 5 bases from J; junction bases left unmatched: 4. Germline V gene sequence: CDR1 KGHDR, CDR2 SFDVKD. This sequence originates from a man in his fifties or sixties with active COVID-19. The sequencing input was peripheral blood. The chain joins TRBV24-1 to TRBJ2-1; 9 nucleotides align to TRBD1. CDR3 amino acids: CATSDPGQGNNEQFF. CDR3 in DNA: TGTGCCACCAGTGATCCGGGACAGGGTAACAATGAGCAGTTCTTC.